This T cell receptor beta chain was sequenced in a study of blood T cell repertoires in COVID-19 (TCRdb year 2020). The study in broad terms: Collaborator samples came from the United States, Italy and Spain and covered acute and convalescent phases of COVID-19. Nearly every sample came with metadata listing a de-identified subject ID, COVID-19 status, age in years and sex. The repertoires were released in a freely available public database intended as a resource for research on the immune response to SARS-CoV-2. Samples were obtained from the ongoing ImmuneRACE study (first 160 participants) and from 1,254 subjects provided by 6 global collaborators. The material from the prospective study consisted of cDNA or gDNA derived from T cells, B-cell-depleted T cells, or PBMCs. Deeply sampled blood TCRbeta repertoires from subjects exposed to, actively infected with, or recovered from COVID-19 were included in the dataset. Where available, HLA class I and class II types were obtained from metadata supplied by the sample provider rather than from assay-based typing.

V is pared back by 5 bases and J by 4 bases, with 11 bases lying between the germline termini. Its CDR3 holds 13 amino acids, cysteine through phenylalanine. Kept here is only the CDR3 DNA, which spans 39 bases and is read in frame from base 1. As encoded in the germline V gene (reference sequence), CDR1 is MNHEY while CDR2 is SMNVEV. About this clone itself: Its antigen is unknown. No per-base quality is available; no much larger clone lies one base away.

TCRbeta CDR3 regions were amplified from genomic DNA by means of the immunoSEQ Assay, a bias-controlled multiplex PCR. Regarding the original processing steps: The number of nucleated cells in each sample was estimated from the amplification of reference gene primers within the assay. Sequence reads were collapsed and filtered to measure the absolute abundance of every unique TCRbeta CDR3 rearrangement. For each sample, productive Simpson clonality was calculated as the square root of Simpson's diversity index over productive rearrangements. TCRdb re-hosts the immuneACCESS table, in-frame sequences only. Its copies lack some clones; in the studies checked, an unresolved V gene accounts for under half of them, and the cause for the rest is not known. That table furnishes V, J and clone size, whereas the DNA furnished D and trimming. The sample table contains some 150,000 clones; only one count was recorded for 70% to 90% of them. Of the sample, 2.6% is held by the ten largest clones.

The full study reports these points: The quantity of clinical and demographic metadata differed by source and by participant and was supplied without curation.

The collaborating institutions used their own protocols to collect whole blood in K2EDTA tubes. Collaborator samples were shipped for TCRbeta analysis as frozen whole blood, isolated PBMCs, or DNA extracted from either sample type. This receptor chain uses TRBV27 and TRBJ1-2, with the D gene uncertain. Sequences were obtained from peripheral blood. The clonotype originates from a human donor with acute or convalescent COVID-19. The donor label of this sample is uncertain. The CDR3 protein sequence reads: CASSPGRFYGYTF. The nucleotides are TGTGCCAGCAGTCCTGGGAGATTCTATGGCTACACCTTC.